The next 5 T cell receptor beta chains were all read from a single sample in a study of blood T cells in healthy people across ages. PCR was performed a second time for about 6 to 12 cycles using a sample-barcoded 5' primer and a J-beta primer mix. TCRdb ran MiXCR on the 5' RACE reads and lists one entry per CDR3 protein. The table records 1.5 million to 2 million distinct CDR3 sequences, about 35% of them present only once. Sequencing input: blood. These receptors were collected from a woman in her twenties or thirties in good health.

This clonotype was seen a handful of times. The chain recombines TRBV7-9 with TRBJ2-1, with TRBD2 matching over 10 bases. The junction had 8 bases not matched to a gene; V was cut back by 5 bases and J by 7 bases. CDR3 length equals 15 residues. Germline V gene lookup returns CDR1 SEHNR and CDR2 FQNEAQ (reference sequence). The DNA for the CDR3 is TGTGCCAGCAGCAGGCAATCTAGCGGGAGAAATGAGCAGTTCTTC. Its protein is CASSRQSSGRNEQFF.

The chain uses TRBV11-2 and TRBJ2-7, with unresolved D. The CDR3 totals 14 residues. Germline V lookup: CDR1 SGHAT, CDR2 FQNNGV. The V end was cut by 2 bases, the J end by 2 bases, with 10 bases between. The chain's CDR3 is CASSLLLATYEQYF. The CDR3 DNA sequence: TGTGCCAGCAGCTTACTACTCGCTACCTACGAGCAGTACTTC.

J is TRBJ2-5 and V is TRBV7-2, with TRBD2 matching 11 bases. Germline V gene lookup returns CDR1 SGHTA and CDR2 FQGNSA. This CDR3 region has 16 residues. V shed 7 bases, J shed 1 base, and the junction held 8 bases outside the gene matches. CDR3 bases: TGTGCCAGCACCGCCCTAGCGGGAGGCTTCCAAGAGACCCAGTACTTC. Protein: CASTALAGGFQETQYF.

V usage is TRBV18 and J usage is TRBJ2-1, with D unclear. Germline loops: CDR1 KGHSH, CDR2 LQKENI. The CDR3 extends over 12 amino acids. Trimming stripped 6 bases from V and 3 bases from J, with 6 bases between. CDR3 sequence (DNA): TGTGCCAGCTCTCCCCACTACAATGAGCAGTTCTTC. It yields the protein CASSPHYNEQFF.

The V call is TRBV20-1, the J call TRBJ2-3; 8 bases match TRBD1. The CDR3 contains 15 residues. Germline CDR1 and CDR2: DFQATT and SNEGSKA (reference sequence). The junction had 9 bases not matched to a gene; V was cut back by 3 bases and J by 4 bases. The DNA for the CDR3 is TGCAGTGCTAGCTTTGGGCAGGGGGCCGCAGATACGCAGTATTTT. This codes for CSASFGQGAADTQYF.